Sequencing of this T cell receptor beta chain was carried out in a study of T-cell memory formation after mild COVID-19. Turning to the study itself: The TCR clusters were mostly specific to one donor.

From the 5' RACE reads, TCRdb called clonotypes with MiXCR, one entry per CDR3 protein. The table lists about 560,000 distinct CDR3 sequences, more than 15% of them singletons, with 12% in the top ten. Study observations and caveats: Chiefly within CM and EM were the contracting CD4+ clones; CD8+ ones were within EMRA. Pre-infection memory showed some responding clones, and this suggested that cross-reactive memory joined.

As regards this clonotype: Its target is not known.

CDR1 is SEHNR and CDR2 is FQNEAQ in the germline V gene (reference sequence). The CDR3 runs 15 residues. The V and J ends lost 5 bases and 0 bases respectively, with 12 bases between them. The receptor's source is an adult woman who had mild COVID-19 (a few samples of this study predate the infection). Cell type and time point are not known. Sequencing used PBMCs or a T cell subset sorted from them (not recorded which). The chain joins TRBV7-9 to TRBJ2-3; D remains ambiguous. CDR3 in amino acids: CASSPAYRSTDTQYF. For the CDR3, the DNA is TGTGCCAGCAGCCCCGCCTACCGAAGCACAGATACGCAGTATTTT.